Given below is one TCR beta chain in context. This entry is derived from a study of shared clonotypes between healthy human individuals. CDR3 length equals 12 residues. Germline CDR1 reads LNHNV; CDR2 reads YYDKDF (reference sequence). Trimming removed 6 bases from V and 4 bases from J; junction bases left unmatched: 0. Naive CD8 cells lacked CD45RO and underwent positive selection for CCR7, leaving out terminally differentiated effector memory CD45RA+ cells. Assay used: immunoSEQ multiplex PCR; TCRdb lists only in-frame clones, some missing. The sample consists of about 820,000 clones, 85% to 95% of them appearing once.

The chain recombines TRBV15 with TRBJ1-5; TRBD1 agrees at 7 bases. Sample: naive CD8+ T cells sorted from blood. The TCR was taken from a man aged 25 to 40 in good health. CDR3 sequence reads: CATRDRNQPQHF. CDR3 nucleotide sequence: TGTGCCACCAGGGACAGGAATCAGCCCCAGCATTTT.